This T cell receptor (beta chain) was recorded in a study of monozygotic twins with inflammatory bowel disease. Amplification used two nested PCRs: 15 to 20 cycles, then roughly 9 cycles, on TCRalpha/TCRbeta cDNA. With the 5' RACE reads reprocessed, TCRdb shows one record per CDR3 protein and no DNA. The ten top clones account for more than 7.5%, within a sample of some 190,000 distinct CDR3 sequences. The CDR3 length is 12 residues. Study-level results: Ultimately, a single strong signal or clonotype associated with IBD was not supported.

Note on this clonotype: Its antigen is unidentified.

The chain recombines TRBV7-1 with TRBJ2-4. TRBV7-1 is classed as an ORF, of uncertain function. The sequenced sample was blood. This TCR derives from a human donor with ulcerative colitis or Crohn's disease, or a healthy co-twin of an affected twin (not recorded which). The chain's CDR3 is CASSSALNIQYF.